This is a list of T cell receptor beta chains from one sample in a study of vaccination and CD4 T cells after COVID-19. TCRdb fed the PCR reads into MiXCR, producing one record per CDR3 protein. The sample yields approximately 23,000 distinct CDR3 sequences, about two fifths seen once. These receptors' antigens are unknown. The specimen comprised CD4+ T cells from blood, cultured in vitro, sampled about 7 months after SARS-CoV-2 vaccination. These receptors all come from a human donor who had recovered from COVID-19. The CDR3 runs from the conserved cysteine through the conserved F or W. The D gene is left open where the match is weak. Expanded clones are given a class, and other clones once, few, many or no size at all.

>TRBJ2-3|-|-|TRBV18
CASSPAGIRDTQYF
TGTGCCAGCTCACCCGCAGGGATACGAGATACGCAGTATTTT
>TRBJ2-1|few|TRBD2|TRBV7-2
CASSLVVGGSHNEQFF
TGTGCCAGCAGCTTAGTGGTGGGAGGGAGTCACAATGAGCAGTTCTTC
>TRBJ2-7|few|-|TRBV19
CASSMPRAPYEQYF
TGTGCCAGTAGTATGCCCAGGGCCCCCTACGAGCAGTACTTC
>TRBJ2-3|-|-|TRBV30
CAWSARSFTDTQYF
TGTGCCTGGAGTGCTCGGTCATTCACAGATACGCAGTATTTT
>TRBJ1-2|few|-|TRBV6-1
CASKSGVNYGYTF
TGTGCCAGCAAATCAGGGGTGAACTATGGCTACACCTTC
>TRBJ1-2|once|-|TRBV7-9
CASGPRGHYGYTF
TGTGCCAGCGGCCCCAGGGGCCACTATGGCTACACCTTC
>TRBJ2-5|few|TRBD2|TRBV27
CASSSGPRLAGGGRGTQYF
TGTGCCAGCAGTTCGGGGCCCCGGCTAGCGGGGGGCGGGCGCGGGACCCAGTACTTC
>TRBJ2-4|-|-|TRBV20-1
CSAREGSLGIQYF
TGCAGTGCTAGAGAGGGGAGTTTGGGCATTCAGTACTTC
>TRBJ2-1|few|-|TRBV7-9
CASSREGEQFF
TGTGCCAGCAGTCGCGAAGGGGAGCAGTTCTTC
>TRBJ2-5|-|TRBD2|TRBV20-1
CSARVGLEETQYF
TGCAGTGCTAGGGTCGGACTAGAAGAGACCCAGTACTTC
>TRBJ1-5|few|TRBD1|TRBV7-8
CASSGGGGGYQPQHF
TGTGCCAGCAGCGGGGGGGGAGGGGGCTACCAGCCCCAGCATTTT
>TRBJ2-5|-|TRBD1|TRBV11-3
CASSATQGETQYF
TGTGCCAGCAGTGCTACACAGGGGGAGACCCAGTACTTC
>TRBJ2-7|few|-|TRBV6-5
CASSYSDPYEQYF
TGTGCCAGCAGTTACTCAGATCCCTACGAGCAGTACTTC
>TRBJ1-6|few|-|TRBV6-4
CASSDRPGLPLHF
TGTGCCAGCAGTGACCGCCCCGGGCTCCCCCTCCACTTT
>TRBJ2-5|few|-|TRBV7-2
CASTPVRALQETQYF
TGTGCCAGCACCCCTGTCAGGGCCCTCCAAGAGACCCAGTACTTC
>TRBJ2-5|-|TRBD2|TRBV24-1
CATSDPGLAQETQYF
TGTGCCACCAGTGACCCCGGACTAGCGCAAGAGACCCAGTACTTC